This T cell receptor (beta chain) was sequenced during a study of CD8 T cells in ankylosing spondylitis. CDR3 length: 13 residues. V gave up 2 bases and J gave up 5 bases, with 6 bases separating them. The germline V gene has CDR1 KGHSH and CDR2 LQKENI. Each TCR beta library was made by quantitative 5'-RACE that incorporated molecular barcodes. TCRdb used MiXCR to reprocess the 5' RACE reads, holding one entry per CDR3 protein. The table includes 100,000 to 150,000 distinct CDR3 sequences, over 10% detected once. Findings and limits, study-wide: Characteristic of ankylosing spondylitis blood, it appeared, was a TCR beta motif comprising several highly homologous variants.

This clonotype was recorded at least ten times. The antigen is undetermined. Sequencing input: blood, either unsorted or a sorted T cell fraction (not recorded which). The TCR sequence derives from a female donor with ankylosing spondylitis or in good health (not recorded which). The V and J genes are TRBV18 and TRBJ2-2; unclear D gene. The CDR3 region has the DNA TGTGCCAGCTCACCAGCTAATACCGGGGAGCTGTTTTTT. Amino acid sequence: CASSPANTGELFF.